The 14 T cell receptor beta chains listed next were all sequenced from one sample in a study of blood T cells in healthy people across ages. PCR was performed a second time for about 7 to 12 cycles using a sample-barcoded 5' primer and a J-beta primer mix. TCRdb redid the calling of the 5' RACE reads with MiXCR, one entry per CDR3 protein. The sample yields more than 450,000 distinct CDR3 sequences, about 27% seen once. The sample was also linked to a second study, of T cells of mothers and their children.

Specimen: blood. These receptors came from a boy under 10 years old in good health.

To note about this clonotype: The junction differs from germline at one of its ends, possibly a read error. The V call is TRBV7-9, the J call TRBJ2-5; D call uncertain. The DNA end is more similar to TRBJ2-7, so the J call may be wrong. Per the germline V gene, CDR1 is SEHNR and CDR2 is FQNEAQ (reference sequence). The CDR3 length is 11 residues. In DNA, the CDR3 is TGTGTCAGCAGCTTGAACTACGAGCAGTACTTC. It codes for CVSSLNYEQYF.

CDR3 DNA sequence: TGTGCCAGCAGCTTAAGGCCTTCCCAAGAGACCCAGTACTTC. This codes for CASSLRPSQETQYF. This chain connects TRBV11-2 to TRBJ2-5; D is unclear. The CDR3 is made up of 14 amino acids. The V end lost 2 bases, the J end lost 1 base, and 8 bases lay between the germline ends. CDR1 is SGHAT, CDR2 FQNNGV, per germline.

This rearrangement joins TRBV12-3 or TRBV12-4 to TRBJ2-5, with D possibly TRBD2 on 7 matching bases. The end of the DNA aligns better with TRBJ2-1, so the J call may be wrong. The CDR3 covers 12 residues. The CDR3 nucleotides are TGTGCCAGCAGACCGGGGGGCATTGAGCAGTTCTTC. The encoded protein is CASRPGGIEQFF.

This clonotype was recorded a few times. The J gene is TRBJ1-1, the V gene TRBV12-3 or TRBV12-4; TRBD1 agrees at 8 bases. The CDR3 sequence is 17 residues long. Unmatched junction bases numbered 9, after V lost 3 bases and J lost 0 bases. The CDR3 bases are TGTGCCAGCAGTTTCCGACCTCCGACAGGGGTGAACACTGAAGCTTTCTTT. It codes for CASSFRPPTGVNTEAFF.

The rearrangement uses TRBV10-3 and TRBJ1-4; no reliable D call. The CDR3 loop spans 16 amino acids. The germline gives CDR1 ENHRY, CDR2 SYGVKD. V lost 2 bases and J lost 0, with 10 bases in between. CDR3 loop: CAISETAAATNEKLFF. The DNA of the CDR3 is TGTGCCATCAGTGAGACGGCAGCCGCAACTAATGAAAAACTGTTTTTT.

This chain connects TRBV24-1 to TRBJ2-7, with 8 positions matching TRBD2. Germline V lookup: CDR1 KGHDR, CDR2 SFDVKD. This CDR3 has 13 residues. The V and J ends lost 3 bases and 6 bases, in that order; junction bases with no gene match: 3. This chain's CDR3 is CATSDSGSGEQYF. CDR3 coding DNA: TGTGCCACCAGTGATAGCGGGAGTGGCGAGCAGTACTTC.

About this clonotype: An end of the junction does not agree with germline; a read error may underlie this. V gene TRBV3-1 combines with J gene TRBJ1-2, with a tentative D call TRBD1 (6 bases). The germline CDR1 and CDR2 sequences are LGHDT and YNNKEL (reference sequence). The CDR3 runs to 15 residues. This chain's CDR3 is CASSQEAGEAYDYTF. The CDR3, as DNA: TGTGCCAGCAGCCAAGAAGCAGGGGAGGCCTATGACTACACCTTC.

In its sample, this clonotype was seen once. V gene TRBV4-1 combines with J gene TRBJ1-1; D possibly corresponds to TRBD1 (6 bases). This CDR3 has 17 amino acids. CDR1 is MGHRA, CDR2 YSYEKL, per germline. V shed 3 bases and J shed 0 bases, with 17 bases lying between them. The CDR3 sequence: CASSHFPRTALNTEAFF. The CDR3 bases are TGCGCCAGCAGCCACTTTCCTCGGACAGCCCTGAACACTGAAGCTTTCTTT.

In this sample, this clonotype turned up many times. The chain employs TRBV10-3 and TRBJ2-5, with 10 bases lining up with TRBD1. The J call may be wrong; the DNA end is better matched by TRBJ2-1. Germline assignment: CDR1 ENHRY and CDR2 SYGVKD. There are 14 residues in the CDR3. The CDR3 region is CAIRGDRGDSEQFF. CDR3 coding DNA: TGTGCCATCAGGGGGGACAGGGGAGACAGTGAGCAGTTCTTC.

This rearrangement joins TRBV5-1 to TRBJ2-3; 7 nucleotides match TRBD1. Germline V gene data show CDR1 as SGHRS and CDR2 as YFSETQ. The CDR3 loop spans 15 amino acids. The trim removed 3 bases at V and 5 bases at J, leaving 9 bases unmatched. CDR3 residues: CASSSGGQALDTQYF. In DNA form, the CDR3 reads TGCGCCAGCAGCTCCGGAGGACAGGCATTAGATACGCAGTATTTT.

This clonotype was seen at least ten times. V gene TRBV29-1 combines with J gene TRBJ2-1; D remains unclear. Germline loops: CDR1 SQVTM, CDR2 ANQGSEA. V lost 4 bases to trimming and J lost 6 bases, with 7 bases between them. This CDR3 has 11 amino acids. CDR3 in DNA: TGCAGCGTTGGCTGGGGCAATGAGCAGTTCTTC. Translated, it gives CSVGWGNEQFF.

This clonotype was picked up a small number of times. The rearrangement uses TRBV7-9 and TRBJ2-1; TRBD2 might be the D (5 bases). This CDR3 contains 16 residues. CDR1 and CDR2 (germline): SEHNR, FQNEAQ (reference sequence). V lost 5 bases and J lost 8, with 22 bases in between. CDR3 nucleotide sequence: TGTGCCAGCAGCGCGACACTAGATACCACTGTCGATGAGCAGTTCTTC. This sequence encodes CASSATLDTTVDEQFF.

The J gene is TRBJ2-3, the V gene TRBV9, with TRBD2 matching 13 bases. This CDR3 is 17 amino acids long. V was clipped by 4 bases and J by 6 bases; unmatched bases: 11. The germline V gene has CDR1 SGDLS and CDR2 YYNGEE. The CDR3 DNA reads TGTGCCAGCAGCCCACGTACTAGCGGGGGGGCCGGGGATACGCAGTATTTT. The encoded protein is CASSPRTSGGAGDTQYF.

Only a few counts were recorded for this clonotype. The V and J genes are TRBV29-1 and TRBJ1-6; the D gene is possibly TRBD1 (6 bases). V lost 6 bases, J lost 8 bases, and 17 bases lay in between. The CDR3 loop spans 14 amino acids. Germline CDR1 is SQVTM and CDR2 is ANQGSEA. CDR3 sequence: CSVSTGSEYSPLHF. DNA of the CDR3: TGCAGCGTATCAACAGGGTCGGAGTATTCACCCCTCCACTTT.